One sample yielded the 9 T cell receptor beta chains listed below, sequenced in a study of T cells in Graves' hyperthyroidism and ophthalmopathy. Researchers amplified the TCR beta CDR3 regions from RNA transcripts. The TCR CDR3 was amplified in a first-round RT-PCR using the HTBI primer set. Via MiXCR, TCRdb re-called the multiplex PCR reads, giving one row per CDR3 protein. In the table there are approximately 610,000 distinct CDR3 sequences, 16% of which are singletons. Source material: blood. All receptors come from a woman between 18 and 29 years old with Graves' hyperthyroidism.

This clonotype was seen ten or more times. The chain recombines TRBV28 with TRBJ2-5; either TRBD1 or TRBD2 may fit D (6 bases each). Germline V gives CDR1 MDHEN, CDR2 SYDVKM. V shed 6 bases and J shed 2 bases, with 19 bases lying between them. CDR3 length: 16 amino acids. The CDR3 DNA reads TGTGCCAGCAGCCTTCTGGGCACGGGGGCTCAAGAGACCCAGTACTTC. This encodes CASSLLGTGAQETQYF.

In its sample, this clonotype was seen many times. The chain uses TRBV2 and TRBJ2-7; D uncertain. CDR1 and CDR2 (germline): SNHLY, FYNNEI. The CDR3 extends over 12 amino acids. The ends were cut back, 8 bases at V and 1 base at J, with 9 bases in the middle. The CDR3 sequence is CASRPGSYEQYF. CDR3 in DNA: TGTGCCAGCCGACCGGGTTCCTACGAGCAGTACTTC.

This chain uses TRBV14 with TRBJ1-1; D gene uncertain. Trimming took 4 bases from V and 11 from J, leaving 14 bases between them. Germline CDR1 and CDR2: SGHDN and FVKESK. This CDR3 has 12 amino acids. As DNA, the CDR3 is TGTGCCAGCAGCCTGAGTAGAGGTAGGGCTTTCTTT. Translating it yields CASSLSRGRAFF.

This clonotype was seen ten or more times. The CDR3: CATSTYLRGNTDTQYF. In nucleotides, the CDR3 is TGTGCCACCAGCACCTATCTCCGGGGGAACACAGATACGCAGTATTTT. V usage is TRBV15 and J usage is TRBJ2-3; D is perhaps TRBD2 (6 bases). Germline V gene data show CDR1 as LNHNV and CDR2 as YYDKDF (reference sequence). V dropped 4 bases and J dropped 2 bases, with 16 bases sitting between them. The CDR3 length is 16 residues.

The chain links TRBV20-1 to TRBJ1-6; D remains unclear. The CDR3 has 14 residues. V shed 1 base and J shed 9 bases, with 13 bases lying between them. Germline-derived CDR1 and CDR2 are DFQATT and SNEGSKA (reference sequence). CDR3: CSARAGQAGSPLHF. The CDR3 DNA reads as TGCAGTGCTAGAGCAGGCCAGGCGGGTTCACCCCTCCACTTT.

This rearrangement joins TRBV12-3 or TRBV12-4 to TRBJ1-4, with D unresolved. Trimming took 1 base from V and 16 from J, leaving 16 bases between them. CDR3 length: 13 amino acids. This CDR3 is CASSLEGLKSPFF. In DNA form, the CDR3 reads TGTGCCAGCAGTTTAGAGGGTCTAAAGTCACCGTTTTTT.

In this sample, this clonotype turned up a few times. V usage is TRBV5-1 and J usage is TRBJ1-4; D might be TRBD1 (5 bases). Trimming shortened V by 7 bases and J by 4 bases, and 17 bases separated the two germline ends. The CDR3 is 15 amino acids. Looked up from germline, CDR1 is SGHRS and CDR2 is YFSETQ. The CDR3 protein is CASSHPGKGNEKLFF. CDR3 DNA: TGCGCCAGCTCCCACCCAGGGAAGGGTAATGAAAAACTGTTTTTT. The full variable domain, in which reference TRBV5-1 and TRBJ1-4 provide the parts outside the CDR3, is KAGVTQTPRYLIKTRGQQVTLSCSPISGHRSVSWYQQTPGQGLQFLFEYFSETQRNKGNFPGRFSGRQFSNSRSEMNVSTLELGDSALYLCASSHPGKGNEKLFFGSGTQLSVL.

This clonotype has only a few counts. The chain is built from TRBV28 and TRBJ2-7, with no clear D. This CDR3 is built from 13 residues. Germline loops: CDR1 MDHEN, CDR2 SYDVKM. Trimming took 5 bases from V and 2 from J, leaving 10 bases between them. The CDR3 sequence: CASSPLLTYEQYF. CDR3 bases: TGTGCCAGCAGTCCTCTACTAACCTACGAGCAGTACTTC.

The genes are TRBV7-9 and TRBJ2-7, with D tentatively TRBD2 (5 bases). V lost 1 base to trimming and J lost 2 bases, with 12 bases between them. There are 15 residues in the CDR3. CDR1 and CDR2 (germline): SEHNR, FQNEAQ (reference sequence). As DNA, the CDR3 is TGTGCCAGCAGCTTAGGATCCGGGGTCCCCTACGAGCAGTACTTC. Translating gives CASSLGSGVPYEQYF.